A selection of T cell receptor beta chains follows, all from one sample in a study of T cell clusters in autoimmune cytopenias. TCRdb re-called the multiplex PCR reads; every CDR3 protein appears as one record, without DNA. The sample features a few thousand distinct CDR3 sequences, with 50% to 75% in its top ten. Source material: peripheral blood. The receptors were sampled from a human donor with an autoimmune cytopenia or autoimmune hepatitis (not recorded which). Each CDR3 is given with its conserved first and last residue. Not all rows give a size; the values are once, few, many and, for expanded clones, a class.

.,TRBV7-2,TRBJ2-7,CASSLGYASYGEQYF
medium-sized,TRBV27,TRBJ2-2,CASTQIWGPNTGELFF
.,TRBV5-5,TRBJ1-5,CASSFIGGGQPQHF
.,TRBV18,TRBJ2-7,CASSGQGIYEQYF
.,TRBV19,TRBJ1-2,CASTDHTGFGYTF
.,TRBV30,TRBJ1-1,CALDRPWSAFF
.,TRBV19,TRBJ1-2,CASSMQPRLYGYTF
.,TRBV6-6,TRBJ2-7,CASSYRVTAGYEQYF
medium-sized,TRBV6-1,TRBJ2-5,CASSQDGIQAGWETQYF
.,TRBV6-5,TRBJ2-5,CASSYKLRAAQETQYF
.,TRBV18,TRBJ1-1,CASSPTGEAFF
medium-sized,TRBV19,TRBJ2-1,CASSITALGYNEQFF
.,TRBV6-1,TRBJ1-5,CASSDRFYSNQPQHF
.,TRBV6-5,TRBJ2-7,CASRTRGPTYEQYF
.,TRBV30,TRBJ1-5,CAWSAQRGPNQPQHF
medium-sized,TRBV15,TRBJ2-3,CATSSGLAATDTQYF
.,TRBV10-3,TRBJ1-4,CASGTGAPNEKLFF
medium-sized,TRBV5-5,TRBJ2-1,CASSRSDLYNEQFF
.,TRBV19,TRBJ2-4,CASSHPVREKGQYF
.,TRBV6-6,TRBJ2-2,CASRGTGGLNTGELFF
large,TRBV29-1,TRBJ2-5,CSVAGLVQETQYF
.,TRBV5-1,TRBJ2-5,CASSTVGARETQYF
.,TRBV10-3,TRBJ2-7,CAISGGTGTHEQYF
.,TRBV5-4,TRBJ2-2,CASSSGGSGRAGELFF
medium-sized,TRBV27,TRBJ2-2,CASRAGTNTGELFF
.,TRBV5-5,TRBJ2-2,CASSSTGGGLNTGELFF
medium-sized,TRBV5-4,TRBJ2-1,CASRLQGLTSYNEQFF
.,TRBV6-2/TRBV6-3,TRBJ2-5,CASSYAETQYF
.,TRBV6-1,TRBJ1-6,CASSRGNSPLHF
.,TRBV30,TRBJ2-1,CAWSVFGGRAAYNEQFF
large,TRBV29-1,TRBJ2-2,CSVEWGTGELFF
.,TRBV6-5,TRBJ2-7,CASSEPGQGYEQYF
.,TRBV11-1,TRBJ2-1,CASSLERGSDNEQFF
.,TRBV5-5,TRBJ2-1,CASSLDYPYNEQFF
medium-sized,TRBV19,TRBJ2-7,CASSPGLAGLPDF
medium-sized,TRBV11-1,TRBJ2-2,CASSPRKNTGELFF
large,TRBV29-1,TRBJ2-3,CSVEGRLANTDTQYF